This passage covers 9 T cell receptor beta chains from one sample sequenced in a study of Tregs in tolerant kidney transplant recipients. Libraries were prepared by immunoSEQ multiplex PCR; TCRdb keeps only in-frame clonotypes and omits some of them. This sample has under 85,000 clones; about 89% occur once, and the top ten carry approximately 0.36%. This material consisted of CD4+ T cells from blood, taken before the transplant. The receptors were sampled from a human donor who received a combined kidney and bone marrow transplant.

The chain joins TRBV6-1 to TRBJ2-1; D unresolved. Germline CDR1 is MNHNS and CDR2 is SASEGT. V was clipped by 8 bases and J by 0 bases, with 11 bases between them. The CDR3 sequence is 14 residues long. The chain's CDR3 is CASQRHSSYNEQFF. The CDR3 DNA follows: TGTGCCAGCCAGCGTCACTCCTCCTACAATGAGCAGTTCTTC.

V usage is TRBV30 and J usage is TRBJ1-2; D gene uncertain. CDR1 and CDR2 (germline): GTSNPN, SVGIG (reference sequence). The CDR3 spans 14 residues. V lost 5 bases to trimming and J lost 0 bases, with 13 bases between them. CDR3 in amino acids: CAWDSRPANYGYTF. The CDR3 DNA sequence: TGTGCCTGGGACTCCCGTCCTGCTAACTATGGCTACACCTTC.

J is TRBJ2-7 and V is TRBV9, with D perhaps matching TRBD1 (6 bases). The CDR3 is made up of 12 amino acids. Trimming cost V 3 bases and J 7 bases, with 11 bases left between them. From germline, CDR1 is SGDLS and CDR2 YYNGEE. The CDR3 region has the DNA TGTGCCAGCAGCGCGTCAGGGGAAGAGCAGTACTTC. This sequence encodes CASSASGEEQYF.

This rearrangement joins TRBV28 to TRBJ1-2, with a possible D match to TRBD1 (5 bases). The CDR3 sequence is 14 residues long. Germline V lookup: CDR1 MDHEN, CDR2 SYDVKM. The germline V and J ends were trimmed by 4 bases and 7 bases, with 16 bases remaining between them. The CDR3 is CASSSTGFPFGYTF. The CDR3, as DNA: TGTGCCAGCAGTTCCACAGGATTCCCATTTGGCTACACCTTC.

The chain has TRBV6-5 and TRBJ2-5; TRBD1 might be the D (5 bases). The V and J ends lost 6 bases and 10 bases respectively, with 24 bases between them. Germline V CDR1 and CDR2: MNHEY, SVGAGI. CDR3 length: 15 amino acids. Here the CDR3 DNA reads TGTGCCAGCAGCCTCCAGGGAAGCGTGGGGATGGTCCAGTACTTC. This codes for CASSLQGSVGMVQYF.

The rearrangement links TRBV21-1 to TRBJ2-1; no DNA check was done on the table's D call, TRBD2. TRBV21-1 is a pseudogene. There are 12 residues in the CDR3. DNA of the CDR3: TGTGCCAGCAGCAGACTTGAGGATGAGCAGTTCTTC. Translated: CASSRLEDEQFF.

This clone was counted a single time. The V call is TRBV29-1, the J call TRBJ2-7; the D gene is possibly TRBD1 (7 bases). This CDR3 has 13 residues. Germline lookup yields CDR1 SQVTM and CDR2 ANQGSEA. Trimming took 7 bases from V and 5 from J, leaving 18 bases between them. For the CDR3, the DNA is TGCAGCGCCGAGACAGGGACTCTCAACGAGCAGTACTTC. Amino acid sequence: CSAETGTLNEQYF.

The chain links TRBV28 to TRBJ2-2, with TRBD1 identical over 8 bases. CDR3 length: 13 amino acids. Germline V lookup: CDR1 MDHEN, CDR2 SYDVKM. The trim removed 5 bases at V and 6 bases at J, leaving 2 bases unmatched. The CDR3 loop is CASSLQGAGELFF. CDR3 in DNA: TGTGCCAGCAGTCTACAGGGGGCCGGGGAGCTGTTTTTT.

The chain couples TRBV7-2 to TRBJ2-7, with 10 bases identical to TRBD2. The trim removed 1 base at V and 0 bases at J, leaving 9 bases unmatched. This CDR3 has 18 residues. Per germline, CDR1 SGHTA and CDR2 FQGNSA. DNA of the CDR3: TGTGCCAGCAGCTTAGTTTCCCTAGCGGGAGCTGACTCCTACGAGCAGTACTTC. It codes for CASSLVSLAGADSYEQYF.